Listed below are T cell receptor beta chains from one sample, sequenced in a study of blood T cell repertoires in COVID-19. Data came from immunoSEQ multiplex PCR; TCRdb stores just in-frame clones and leaves some out. The table has 300,000 to 400,000 clones, about 90% seen once. The source material was peripheral blood. The source of these receptors is a woman between 50 and 59 years old who had recovered from COVID-19. Both conserved end residues are part of each CDR3. The order of the fields is D gene, V gene, clone size, J gene, CDR3 protein, CDR3 DNA. A D gene is named only where the DNA matches it firmly. Size is stated for part of the rows, as once, few or many counts, or as a class when the clone is expanded.

-,TRBV18,-,TRBJ1-4,CASSPLPRQNEKLFF,TGTGCCAGCTCACCACTTCCGAGACAGAATGAAAAACTGTTTTTT
TRBD2,TRBV7-9,-,TRBJ2-1,CASSTLRGVYNEQFF,TGTGCCAGCAGCACACTACGGGGGGTTTACAATGAGCAGTTCTTC
-,TRBV5-5,-,TRBJ1-1,CASSPIPRVNTEAFF,TGTGCCAGCAGCCCCATCCCCAGGGTTAACACTGAAGCTTTCTTT
TRBD2,TRBV30,-,TRBJ2-7,CAWSVAGFNEQYF,TGTGCCTGGAGTGTAGCGGGGTTCAACGAGCAGTACTTC
-,TRBV3-1/TRBV3-2,-,TRBJ2-3,CASSQGATPDTQYF,TGTGCCAGCAGCCAAGGGGCAACCCCAGATACGCAGTATTTT
-,TRBV29-1,-,TRBJ1-3,CSVSIGGGNTIYF,TGCAGCGTGTCCATCGGGGGGGGAAACACCATATATTTT
-,TRBV6-5,once,TRBJ1-3,CASSYAPGRNTIYF,TGTGCCAGCAGTTACGCGCCAGGTCGAAACACCATATATTTT
TRBD1,TRBV5-1,many,TRBJ2-7,CASSWGQGYEQYF,TGCGCCAGCAGCTGGGGACAGGGCTACGAGCAGTACTTC
TRBD2,TRBV29-1,-,TRBJ2-7,CSVVGFGTSGYEQYF,TGCAGCGTTGTTGGTTTTGGGACTAGCGGCTACGAGCAGTACTTC
TRBD1,TRBV9,-,TRBJ2-1,CASSVERDRFDEQFF,TGTGCCAGCAGCGTAGAGAGGGACAGGTTTGATGAGCAGTTCTTC
TRBD1,TRBV27,-,TRBJ1-5,CASSLFAPQPGQGARSNQPQHF,TGTGCCAGCAGTTTATTCGCGCCCCAACCGGGACAGGGGGCGAGGAGCAATCAGCCCCAGCATTTT
TRBD2,TRBV18,-,TRBJ2-3,CASSPSGAGGPNTQYF,TGTGCCAGCTCACCGAGTGGAGCGGGGGGGCCAAATACGCAGTATTTT
-,TRBV5-6,-,TRBJ2-1,CASTSSYNEQFF,TGTGCCAGCACCAGCTCCTACAATGAGCAGTTCTTC
TRBD2,TRBV30,-,TRBJ2-3,CAWATSGGRDTQYF,TGTGCCTGGGCGACTAGCGGGGGGAGAGATACGCAGTATTTT
-,TRBV7-3,-,TRBJ2-1,CASSEGGSSYNEQFF,TGTGCCAGCAGCGAGGGGGGGAGCTCCTACAATGAGCAGTTCTTC
-,TRBV20-1,once,TRBJ2-7,CSAPPLQYF,TGCAGTGCTCCTCCCCTGCAGTACTTC
-,TRBV6-5,-,TRBJ2-7,CASRPRGGYYEQYF,TGTGCCAGCAGGCCCCGTGGGGGGTACTACGAGCAGTACTTC
TRBD1,TRBV5-1,once,TRBJ2-7,CASSSGTGISEQYF,TGCGCCAGCAGCTCCGGGACAGGGATCAGCGAGCAGTACTTC
TRBD2,TRBV11-2,-,TRBJ2-7,CASSLYASGSQYEQYF,TGTGCCAGCAGCTTATATGCTAGCGGGAGCCAATACGAGCAGTACTTC
TRBD2,TRBV6-2/TRBV6-3,-,TRBJ2-7,CASSLSGRASYEQYF,TGTGCCAGCAGTCTTAGCGGGAGGGCGTCCTACGAGCAGTACTTC
-,TRBV27,-,TRBJ2-7,CASSVGQGGYEQYF,TGTGCCAGCAGCGTTGGGCAGGGGGGATACGAGCAGTACTTC
-,TRBV7-3,-,TRBJ2-2,CASSLNPGQSTGELFF,TGTGCCAGCAGCTTAAACCCCGGACAGAGCACCGGGGAGCTGTTTTTT
TRBD1,TRBV28,-,TRBJ1-4,CASTLGQGANEKLFF,TGTGCCAGCACCCTCGGACAGGGGGCCAATGAAAAACTGTTTTTT
TRBD1,TRBV6-2/TRBV6-3,-,TRBJ2-1,CASSPHRGTYNEQFF,TGTGCCAGCAGTCCCCACAGGGGTACCTACAATGAGCAGTTCTTC
TRBD1,TRBV7-2,-,TRBJ2-2,CASSPRLGYRGVTGELFF,TGTGCCAGCAGCCCAAGACTGGGCTACAGGGGGGTTACCGGGGAGCTGTTTTTT
-,TRBV18,-,TRBJ2-3,CASSPWGTPTDTQYF,TGTGCCAGCTCACCTTGGGGGACTCCCACAGATACGCAGTATTTT
-,TRBV6-5,-,TRBJ1-1,CASRKGSGAFF,TGTGCCAGCAGAAAAGGGAGTGGGGCTTTCTTT
-,TRBV5-1,-,TRBJ2-6,CASSLATAGANVLTF,TGCGCCAGCAGCTTGGCGACAGCTGGGGCCAACGTCCTGACTTTC
TRBD2,TRBV7-2,-,TRBJ2-3,CASSLVASGPTSTDTQYF,TGTGCCAGCAGCTTAGTGGCTAGCGGACCGACTAGCACAGATACGCAGTATTTT
-,TRBV5-1,-,TRBJ2-1,CASSLVAGFDSNEQFF,TGCGCCAGCAGCTTGGTTGCAGGGTTTGATTCCAATGAGCAGTTCTTC
TRBD1,TRBV6-4,-,TRBJ2-7,CASSACSPHRGEEQYF,TGTGCCAGCAGTGCATGTTCCCCCCACAGGGGGGAGGAGCAGTACTTC
-,TRBV27,-,TRBJ2-3,CASSFTHTDTQYF,TGTGCCAGCAGTTTCACTCACACAGATACGCAGTATTTT
TRBD1,TRBV19,few,TRBJ2-7,CASSTGYRGSYEQYF,TGTGCCAGTAGTACAGGATACAGGGGTTCCTACGAGCAGTACTTC
-,TRBV19,few,TRBJ1-1,CASSPPLGRGTEAFF,TGTGCCAGTAGTCCCCCATTGGGGCGCGGCACTGAAGCTTTCTTT
-,TRBV9,-,TRBJ2-7,CASSVEGGTGGTYEQYF,TGTGCCAGCAGCGTAGAGGGGGGGACAGGAGGGACCTACGAGCAGTACTTC
-,TRBV21-1,-,TRBJ1-4,CASSSEGTVNEKLFF,TGTGCCAGCAGCTCGGAAGGGACAGTAAATGAAAAACTGTTTTTT
TRBD1,TRBV19,once,TRBJ2-1,CASSQGQALYNEQFF,TGTGCCAGTAGTCAAGGACAGGCCCTTTACAATGAGCAGTTCTTC
-,TRBV28,-,TRBJ1-5,CASSLMLGPARRQPQHF,TGTGCCAGCAGTTTAATGTTGGGGCCAGCTCGCCGTCAGCCCCAGCATTTT
TRBD2,TRBV15,-,TRBJ2-1,CATSRTPPGTSGGNEQFF,TGTGCCACCAGCAGAACTCCGCCCGGGACTAGCGGGGGGAATGAGCAGTTCTTC
TRBD1,TRBV19,-,TRBJ2-2,CASSGQGRTGELFF,TGTGCCAGTAGCGGACAGGGAAGAACCGGGGAGCTGTTTTTT
TRBD2,TRBV5-1,-,TRBJ2-3,CASSLGPSGADTQYF,TGCGCCAGCAGCTTGGGTCCTAGCGGTGCAGATACGCAGTATTTT
TRBD1,TRBV6-2/TRBV6-3,-,TRBJ1-2,CASSGQGVFNYGYTF,TGTGCCAGCAGCGGACAGGGGGTGTTCAACTATGGCTACACCTTC
-,TRBV28,-,TRBJ1-5,CASSFGGSKQPQHF,TGTGCCAGCAGTTTTGGCGGGTCAAAGCAGCCCCAGCATTTT
TRBD2,TRBV6-2/TRBV6-3,once,TRBJ2-7,CASSSLAGITYEQYF,TGTGCCAGCAGCTCCTTAGCGGGGATTACCTACGAGCAGTACTTC